The clone carrying this T cell receptor beta chain was detected only once. Antigen unknown. At 550 to 700 ng per sample, bulk tumor genomic DNA provided the template. Primary tumors were biopsied several times each, far apart, intraoperatively. Their non-small cell lung cancer was newly diagnosed and untreated, and the patients underwent curative surgery. This sample stems from a study of immune heterogeneity within non-small cell lung tumors. For the TCR beta CDR3, multiplex PCR with 32 V and 13 J primers performed the amplification. Each CDR3 protein gets one entry after TCRdb re-called the multiplex PCR reads with MiXCR. The sample lists 30,000 to 40,000 distinct CDR3 sequences, approximately 30% occurring once. CDR1 is MGHDK and CDR2 is SYGVNS in the germline V gene. Trimming pared 2 bases from V and 2 bases from J, leaving 11 bases between. This CDR3 contains 15 residues. Study results and limitations: The correlation between local T-cell clonality and local tumor mutational burden was positive, moderate in strength and statistically significant, with R approximately 0.35.

The clonotype was recovered from a middle-aged man with non-small cell lung cancer. The sample was lung tumor tissue. The chain is built from TRBV25-1 and TRBJ2-3, with D perhaps matching TRBD2 (6 bases). CDR3 sequence reads: CASSEMGGYTDTQYF. The CDR3 DNA follows: TGTGCCAGCAGTGAAATGGGAGGTTACACAGATACGCAGTATTTT. Full variable domain (outside the CDR3, taken from reference TRBV25-1 and TRBJ2-3): EADIYQTPRYLVIGTGKKITLECSQTMGHDKMYWYQQDPGMELHLIHYSYGVNSTEKGDLSSESTVSRIRTEHFPLTLESARPSHTSQYLCASSEMGGYTDTQYFGPGTRLTVL.